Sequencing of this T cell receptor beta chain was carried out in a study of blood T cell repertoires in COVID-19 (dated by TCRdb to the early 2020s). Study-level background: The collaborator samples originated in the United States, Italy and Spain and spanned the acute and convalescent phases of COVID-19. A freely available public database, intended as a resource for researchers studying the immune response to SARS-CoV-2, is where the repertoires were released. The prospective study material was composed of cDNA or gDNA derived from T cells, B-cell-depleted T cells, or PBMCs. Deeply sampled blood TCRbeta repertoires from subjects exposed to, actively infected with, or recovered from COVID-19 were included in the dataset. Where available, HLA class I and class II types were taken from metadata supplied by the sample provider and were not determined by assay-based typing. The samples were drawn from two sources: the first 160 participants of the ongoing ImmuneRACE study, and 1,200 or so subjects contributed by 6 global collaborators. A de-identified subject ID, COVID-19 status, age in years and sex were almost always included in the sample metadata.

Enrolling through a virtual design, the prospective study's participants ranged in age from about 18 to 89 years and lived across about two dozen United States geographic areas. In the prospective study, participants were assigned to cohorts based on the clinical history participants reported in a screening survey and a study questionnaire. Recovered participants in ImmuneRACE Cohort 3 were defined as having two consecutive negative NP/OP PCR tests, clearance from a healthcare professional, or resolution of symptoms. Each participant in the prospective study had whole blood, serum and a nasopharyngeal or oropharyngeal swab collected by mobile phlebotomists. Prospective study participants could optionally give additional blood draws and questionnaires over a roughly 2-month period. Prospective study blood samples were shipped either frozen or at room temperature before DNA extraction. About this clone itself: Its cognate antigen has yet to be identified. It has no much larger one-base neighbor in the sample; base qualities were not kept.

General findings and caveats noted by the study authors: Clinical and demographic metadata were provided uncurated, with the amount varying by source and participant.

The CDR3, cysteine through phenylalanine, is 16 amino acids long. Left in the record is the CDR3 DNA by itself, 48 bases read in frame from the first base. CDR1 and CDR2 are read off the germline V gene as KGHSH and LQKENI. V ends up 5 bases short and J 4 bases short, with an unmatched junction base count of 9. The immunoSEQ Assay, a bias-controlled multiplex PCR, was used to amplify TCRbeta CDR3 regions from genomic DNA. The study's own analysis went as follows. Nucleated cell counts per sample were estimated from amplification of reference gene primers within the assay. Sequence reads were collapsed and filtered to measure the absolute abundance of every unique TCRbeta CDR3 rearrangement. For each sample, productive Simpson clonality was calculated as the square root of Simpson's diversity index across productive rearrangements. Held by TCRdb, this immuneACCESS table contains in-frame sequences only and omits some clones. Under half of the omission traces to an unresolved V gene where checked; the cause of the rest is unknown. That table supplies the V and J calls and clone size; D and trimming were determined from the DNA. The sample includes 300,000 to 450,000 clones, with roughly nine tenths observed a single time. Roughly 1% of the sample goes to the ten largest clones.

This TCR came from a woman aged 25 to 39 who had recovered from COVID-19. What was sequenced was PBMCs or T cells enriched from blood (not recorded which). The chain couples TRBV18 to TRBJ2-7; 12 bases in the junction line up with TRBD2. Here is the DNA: TGTGCCAGCTCATCTAGCGGGGGGGCCGCCAATTACGAGCAGTACTTC. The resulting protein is CASSSSGGAANYEQYF.